The 9 T cell receptor beta chains reported below all come from one sample, sequenced in a study of early T cells in non-severe SARS-CoV-2 infection. TCRdb re-called the 5' RACE reads with MiXCR, one entry per CDR3 protein. The data contain under 70,000 distinct CDR3 sequences, around 6.5% of them singletons. The sample was whole blood, taken at baseline. These receptors were obtained from an adult who was a healthcare worker with PCR-confirmed SARS-CoV-2 infection or an uninfected control (not recorded which).

The sample holds many counts of this clonotype. The gene calls are TRBV20-1 and TRBJ2-7; possibly TRBD1 or TRBD2 for D (5 bases each). Trimming pared 2 bases from V and 5 bases from J, leaving 10 bases between. This CDR3 contains 12 residues. Germline V gene data show CDR1 as DFQATT and CDR2 as SNEGSKA (reference sequence). CDR3 sequence: CSARLWGHEQYF. The CDR3 coding sequence is TGCAGTGCTAGATTGTGGGGACACGAGCAGTACTTC.

This clonotype has a count of ten or more. The chain is built from TRBV5-8 and TRBJ1-3; D unresolved. Germline V gene sequence: CDR1 SGHTS, CDR2 YDEGEE. The CDR3 runs 13 residues. V lost 1 base and J lost 4, with 6 bases in between. CDR3 sequence: CASSLQTGNTIYF. CDR3 DNA sequence: TGTGCCAGCAGCTTGCAAACCGGAAACACCATATATTTT.

This clonotype was counted many times. V gene TRBV27 combines with J gene TRBJ1-6, with D maybe TRBD1 (5 bases). CDR3 size: 16 residues. Germline CDR1 MNHEY, CDR2 SMNVEV (reference sequence). Trimming left V 0 bases short and J 9 bases short, with 15 bases between. The CDR3 DNA reads as TGTGCCAGCAGTTTATCGCGGGGCGCATCGGGTTCACCCCTCCACTTT. Protein product: CASSLSRGASGSPLHF.

This clonotype was detected many times. The genes are TRBV5-1 and TRBJ2-7; 7 bases match TRBD1. This CDR3 has 15 residues. The germline gives CDR1 SGHRS, CDR2 YFSETQ. V trimming: 0 bases; J trimming: 4 bases; junction bases outside the gene matches: 7. This CDR3 is CASSLGQGWDYEQYF. CDR3 DNA sequence: TGCGCCAGCAGCTTGGGACAGGGATGGGATTACGAGCAGTACTTC. Filled out from reference TRBV5-1 and TRBJ2-7, the complete variable domain reads KAGVTQTPRYLIKTRGQQVTLSCSPISGHRSVSWYQQTPGQGLQFLFEYFSETQRNKGNFPGRFSGRQFSNSRSEMNVSTLELGDSALYLCASSLGQGWDYEQYFGPGTRLTVT.

This clonotype was counted ten times or more. The chain has TRBV29-1 and TRBJ2-1; no definite D call. Germline V gene lookup returns CDR1 SQVTM and CDR2 ANQGSEA. CDR3 size: 15 residues. Deletions cut 0 bases from V and 0 bases from J, with 9 bases between. In DNA, the CDR3 is TGCAGCGTTGAAGATCCGAGGACCTCCTACAATGAGCAGTTCTTC. Its translation: CSVEDPRTSYNEQFF.

This clonotype was picked up many times. The chain uses TRBV20-1 and TRBJ2-1; D gene uncertain. This CDR3 contains 11 residues. V was shortened by 3 bases and J by 4 bases, with 4 bases between the two germline ends. Germline values: CDR1 DFQATT, CDR2 SNEGSKA (reference sequence). The chain's CDR3 is CSASGYNEQFF. For the CDR3, the DNA is TGCAGTGCTAGCGGTTACAATGAGCAGTTCTTC.

There are a few counts of this clonotype. The J gene is TRBJ2-5, the V gene TRBV5-1, with no clear D. The CDR3 length is 15 residues. In germline, CDR1 is SGHRS, CDR2 YFSETQ. V lost 0 bases to trimming and J lost 1 base, with 10 bases between them. The CDR3 sequence is CASSLGTPIQETQYF. The CDR3, as DNA: TGCGCCAGCAGCTTGGGAACTCCGATCCAAGAGACCCAGTACTTC.

This clonotype was found many times. The genes are TRBV20-1 and TRBJ2-1; 8 nucleotides align to TRBD2. V lost 4 bases and J lost 7; bases outside the gene matches: 9. The V gene's germline CDR1 is DFQATT and CDR2 SNEGSKA (reference sequence). The CDR3 runs 14 residues. The chain's CDR3 is CSAISLAGPNEQFF. The CDR3 DNA follows: TGCAGTGCTATCAGTCTAGCGGGCCCTAATGAGCAGTTCTTC.

This clonotype was seen at least ten times. This rearrangement joins TRBV28 to TRBJ2-7; D assignment may be TRBD1 or TRBD2 (5 bases each). The CDR3 has 13 residues. CDR1 MDHEN and CDR2 SYDVKM come from the germline V gene. V lost 5 bases and J lost 9, with 17 bases in between. The CDR3 DNA sequence: TGTGCCAGCAGTCCCCCGGGGCCTCTTGGGCAGTACTTC. It yields the protein CASSPPGPLGQYF.